This TCR beta chain was sequenced in a study of early T cells in non-severe SARS-CoV-2 infection. Study background: The input, bulk RNA from unsorted whole blood, was sequenced, and chains were unpaired.

Study findings and constraints: Database matching using VDJdb favored anti-spike CD8 responses, with private and CD4 specificities left missing.

cDNA molecules, individually, were tagged with unique molecular identifiers. MiXCR, applied by TCRdb to the 5' RACE reads, yields one record per CDR3 protein. The repertoire holds 54,000 or so distinct CDR3 sequences, around 5.6% seen once, with 6% to 7% in the top ten. This clonotype was counted a few times. Its antigen is still unknown. The V segment lost 5 bases and the J segment 4 bases; nucleotides outside the gene matches: 5. The V gene's germline CDR1 is LNHDA and CDR2 SQIVND (reference sequence). The CDR3 runs 14 residues. The origin of this receptor is an adult who was a healthcare worker with PCR-confirmed SARS-CoV-2 infection or an uninfected control (not recorded which). V and J are TRBV19 and TRBJ2-1; 7 bases fit TRBD1. The sample consisted of whole blood. For the CDR3, the DNA is TGTGCCAGTAGTCGGGACAGCCGGTACAATGAGCAGTTCTTC. This encodes CASSRDSRYNEQFF.